This entry lists 25 T cell receptor beta chains sequenced from one sample in a study of OX40 agonist ivuxolimab in advanced cancers. The protocol was immunoSEQ multiplex PCR, while the TCRdb copy is restricted to in-frame clones and leaves out a portion. The data hold 85,000 to 100,000 clones, with roughly 89% observed a single time. The material was CD4+ or CD8+ T cells sorted from blood, obtained in a trial of the OX40 agonist ivuxolimab. Receptors were obtained from an adult with an advanced solid tumor such as melanoma, head and neck, liver or kidney cancer.

This rearrangement joins TRBV6-5 to TRBJ1-5; D not certain. The CDR3 totals 15 residues. Trimming left V 0 bases short and J 0 bases short, with 6 bases between. The V gene's germline CDR1 is MNHEY and CDR2 SVGAGI. CDR3 bases: TGTGCCAGCAGTTACTCGGGGTTTAGCAATCAGCCCCAGCATTTT. Its protein product is CASSYSGFSNQPQHF.

The chain carries TRBV29-1 and TRBJ2-1; 10 bases map to TRBD2. Germline V gene data show CDR1 as SQVTM and CDR2 as ANQGSEA. V trimming: 6 bases; J trimming: 10 bases; junction bases outside the gene matches: 3. The CDR3 length is 11 residues. The CDR3 sequence is CSVDSGGEQFF. The CDR3 nucleotides are TGCAGCGTGGATAGCGGGGGGGAGCAGTTCTTC.

This clone turned up a few times. V gene TRBV19 combines with J gene TRBJ2-1; TRBD1 aligns across 9 bases. Trimming cost V 6 bases and J 5 bases; bases outside gene matches: 8. Germline V gene data show CDR1 as LNHDA and CDR2 as SQIVND (reference sequence). The CDR3 totals 15 residues. This CDR3 reads CASSTGTGPDNEQFF. The CDR3 DNA reads as TGTGCCAGTAGCACCGGGACAGGGCCGGACAATGAGCAGTTCTTC.

The genes are TRBV6-1 and TRBJ1-5; D might be TRBD1 (6 bases). CDR3 length: 14 residues. V lost 5 bases and J lost 4, with 12 bases in between. Per the germline V gene, CDR1 is MNHNS and CDR2 is SASEGT. The CDR3 nucleotides are TGTGCCAGCAGTCCTGGACAGCCAAATCAGCCCCAGCATTTT. Translating gives CASSPGQPNQPQHF.

The chain joins TRBV28 to TRBJ2-3, with 7 bases fitting TRBD2. This CDR3 contains 16 residues. Germline V gene sequence: CDR1 MDHEN, CDR2 SYDVKM. J gave up 1 base and V 3 bases, and 7 bases lay outside the gene matches. Written as DNA, the CDR3 is TGTGCCAGCAGTTTGAGTGGGAGCGGGGGCACAGATACGCAGTATTTT. As protein: CASSLSGSGGTDTQYF.

The rearrangement uses TRBV7-8 and TRBJ2-3; no clear D gene. V was pared by 1 base and J by 5 bases, with 13 bases between. The CDR3 is made up of 15 amino acids. Germline V lookup: CDR1 SGHVS, CDR2 FQNEAQ. The CDR3 reads CASSLGGVPLDTQYF. The CDR3 DNA sequence: TGTGCCAGCAGCTTAGGAGGAGTTCCTTTAGATACGCAGTATTTT.

This chain links TRBV5-6 with TRBJ2-7; 8 positions match TRBD2. Germline V lookup: CDR1 SGHDT, CDR2 YYEEEE. The V gene end was trimmed by 2 bases and the J gene end by 0 bases; junction bases not matched to a gene: 4. This CDR3 region has 15 residues. CDR3 nucleotide sequence: TGTGCCAGCAGCTTATTCGGGACTAGCTCCTACGAGCAGTACTTC. Translated: CASSLFGTSSYEQYF.

V gene TRBV28 combines with J gene TRBJ2-7, with D perhaps TRBD1 (6 bases). Germline CDR1 MDHEN, CDR2 SYDVKM. CDR3 length: 14 residues. V was cut by 6 bases and J by 4 bases, with 16 bases left in between. CDR3: CASRETGILYEQYF. CDR3 DNA: TGTGCCAGCAGAGAAACAGGGATCTTATACGAGCAGTACTTC.

The CDR3 bases are TGTGCCAGCCACGAGTATAAGGGTGGCTACACCTTC. Its translation: CASHEYKGGYTF. V usage is TRBV6-5 and J usage is TRBJ1-2; D ambiguous. The ends were cut back, 8 bases at V and 7 bases at J, with 14 bases in the middle. The germline V gene has CDR1 MNHEY and CDR2 SVGAGI. The CDR3 covers 12 residues.

The gene calls are TRBV7-2 and TRBJ1-1; D not certain. CDR3 length: 12 amino acids. The germline V gene has CDR1 SGHTA and CDR2 FQGNSA. Trimming cost V 5 bases and J 3 bases, with 7 bases left between them. The CDR3 is CASSPLYTEAFF. The CDR3 nucleotides read TGTGCCAGCAGCCCCCTCTACACTGAAGCTTTCTTT.

V is TRBV30 and J is TRBJ1-4, with TRBD1 matching over 7 bases. CDR1 is GTSNPN, CDR2 SVGIG, per germline (reference sequence). The trim removed 3 bases at V and 10 bases at J, leaving 8 bases unmatched. CDR3 length: 13 residues. The CDR3 DNA is TGTGCCTGGAGCCCCCGGACAGGCGGAAAACTGTTTTTT. As protein: CAWSPRTGGKLFF.

The chain carries TRBV13 and TRBJ2-1; D is unclear. Germline lookup yields CDR1 PRHDT and CDR2 FYEKMQ (reference sequence). The CDR3 is made up of 11 amino acids. The ends were cut back, 3 bases at V and 3 bases at J, with 0 bases in the middle. In nucleotides, the CDR3 is TGTGCCAGCAGCTTCTACAATGAGCAGTTCTTC. Translating it yields CASSFYNEQFF.

The table lists this clone with a few counts. The chain carries TRBV11-2 and TRBJ1-2; no clear D. CDR1 SGHAT and CDR2 FQNNGV come from the germline V gene. This CDR3 spans 17 amino acids. Trimming left V 0 bases short and J 5 bases short, with 19 bases between. This CDR3 is CASSLDYPRAGGYGYTF. In DNA form, the CDR3 reads TGTGCCAGCAGCTTAGATTACCCGAGGGCAGGCGGGTATGGCTACACCTTC.

The chain recombines TRBV28 with TRBJ1-4; possible D gene TRBD1, 6 bases. The V end lost 6 bases, the J end lost 8 bases, and 13 bases lay between the germline ends. Per germline, CDR1 MDHEN and CDR2 SYDVKM. This CDR3 spans 13 amino acids. The CDR3 spells CASRAGVQEKLFF. The CDR3 nucleotides are TGTGCCAGCAGAGCAGGGGTACAAGAAAAACTGTTTTTT.

This chain links TRBV6-5 with TRBJ1-2; possible D gene TRBD1, 6 bases. The germline V gene encodes CDR1 MNHEY and CDR2 SVGAGI. Trimming took off 6 bases at V and 7 bases at J, with 12 bases between the two ends. CDR3 size: 12 residues. CDR3 in amino acids: CASSLTGSGYTF. CDR3 DNA: TGTGCCAGCAGCCTCACAGGGTCTGGCTACACCTTC.

The V and J genes are TRBV9 and TRBJ2-7, with 14 bases identical to TRBD2. Germline lookup yields CDR1 SGDLS and CDR2 YYNGEE. The CDR3 is 16 amino acids. Trimming took 3 bases from V and 7 from J; bases not matched to a gene: 9. This CDR3 reads CASSETGLAGAREQYF. In DNA form, the CDR3 reads TGTGCCAGCAGCGAGACGGGACTAGCGGGGGCCCGGGAGCAGTACTTC.

The chain uses TRBV7-6 and TRBJ1-1; the D is unclear. Trimming cost V 5 bases and J 7 bases, with 8 bases left between them. The CDR3 sequence is 11 residues long. Germline loops: CDR1 SGHVS, CDR2 FNYEAQ. This CDR3 reads CASSPEGEAFF. In DNA, the CDR3 is TGTGCCAGCAGCCCCGAGGGTGAAGCTTTCTTT.

The chain couples TRBV28 to TRBJ1-6; a weak D match, TRBD1 (5 bases). The CDR3 length is 15 residues. Germline V CDR1 and CDR2: MDHEN, SYDVKM. Trimming removed 7 bases at V and 0 bases at J, with 10 bases between. The CDR3 DNA sequence: TGTGCCAGCAAACAGGCCTCCTCCTATAATTCACCCCTCCACTTT. Protein sequence: CASKQASSYNSPLHF.

The J gene is TRBJ2-3, the V gene TRBV6-1; maybe TRBD2 (6 bases). V lost 1 base, J lost 4 bases, and 9 bases lay in between. The germline gives CDR1 MNHNS, CDR2 SASEGT. This CDR3 comprises 14 residues. CDR3 region: CASSEGRASDTQYF. CDR3 in DNA: TGTGCCAGCAGTGAAGGGAGGGCTTCAGATACGCAGTATTTT.

The chain carries TRBV7-9 and TRBJ2-7, with 10 bases identical to TRBD2. Trimming removed 5 bases from V and 4 bases from J; junction bases left unmatched: 5. CDR3 length equals 14 residues. CDR1 SEHNR and CDR2 FQNEAQ come from the germline V gene (reference sequence). CDR3 region: CASSRSGGVYEQYF. The CDR3 DNA reads TGTGCCAGCAGCCGCAGCGGGGGGGTGTACGAGCAGTACTTC.

V gene TRBV29-1 combines with J gene TRBJ1-2; TRBD1 is a possible D gene (6 bases). Trimming shortened V by 7 bases and J by 6 bases, and 12 bases separated the two germline ends. CDR1 is SQVTM and CDR2 is ANQGSEA in the germline V gene. The CDR3 has 11 residues. The CDR3 loop reads CSARGADGYTF. For the CDR3, the DNA is TGCAGCGCCCGGGGGGCAGATGGCTACACCTTC.

This chain links TRBV7-2 with TRBJ2-3, with D unclear. Between the trimmed V and J ends, which lost 1 base and 2 bases, there was a span of 7 bases. Germline V CDR1 and CDR2: SGHTA, FQGNSA. The CDR3 loop spans 14 amino acids. The CDR3 nucleotides read TGTGCCAGCAGCTTAGGGCAGAACACAGATACGCAGTATTTT. Amino acids: CASSLGQNTDTQYF.

The V gene is TRBV6-6, the J gene TRBJ2-7; no firm D call. Germline CDR1 and CDR2: MNHNY and SVGAGI (reference sequence). With 4 bases removed from V and 0 bases from J, the gap between germline ends came to 10 bases. The CDR3 loop spans 14 amino acids. This CDR3 is CASSSPLSSYEQYF. DNA for the CDR3: TGTGCCAGCAGTTCCCCTCTGAGCTCCTACGAGCAGTACTTC.

V and J are TRBV19 and TRBJ2-5; possible D gene TRBD1, 6 bases. The CDR3 extends over 13 amino acids. From germline, CDR1 is LNHDA and CDR2 SQIVND (reference sequence). V shed 5 bases and J shed 3 bases, with 10 bases lying between them. This chain's CDR3 is CASSLGQKETQYF. The CDR3 nucleotides read TGTGCCAGTAGTCTAGGACAGAAAGAGACCCAGTACTTC.

The chain joins TRBV28 to TRBJ2-6; D gene unclear. CDR1 is MDHEN and CDR2 is SYDVKM in the germline V gene. Trimming took off 4 bases at V and 4 bases at J, with 14 bases between the two ends. The CDR3 loop spans 16 amino acids. Written as DNA, the CDR3 is TGTGCCAGCAGTTCTGAGGAGTCGGGCGGGGCCAACGTCCTGACTTTC. The encoded protein is CASSSEESGGANVLTF.